This paragraph reports one TCR beta chain. The sample is drawn from a study of blood T cell repertoires in COVID-19. Authors' analysis steps: Scientists estimated how many nucleated cells there were by amplifying reference gene primers. The table came from immunoSEQ multiplex PCR; TCRdb's copy has only in-frame clones and leaves some out. V and J calls and clone size follow that table, whereas D and trimming were derived from the DNA. The sample holds around 9,700 clones; approximately 79% are singletons and the top ten take around 7.7%. CDR1 LNHDA and CDR2 SQIVND come from the germline V gene (reference sequence). Trimming removed 3 bases from V and 4 bases from J, with 3 bases in between. The CDR3 is made up of 11 amino acids.

The sequence came from a man between 65 and 85 years old with active COVID-19. This chain links TRBV19 with TRBJ1-1; D unclear. Sequencing was done on a sample of peripheral blood. The CDR3 sequence: CASSILTEAFF. In DNA form, the CDR3 reads TGTGCCAGTAGTATCCTCACTGAAGCTTTCTTT. Variable domain in full (rest from reference TRBV19 and TRBJ1-1): DGGITQSPKYLFRKEGQNVTLSCEQNLNHDAMYWYRQDPGQGLRLIYYSQIVNDFQKGDIAEGYSVSREKKESFPLTVTSAQKNPTAFYLCASSILTEAFFGQGTRLTVV.